These 25 T cell receptor beta chains share one sample of origin, sequenced in a study of long-term antiretroviral therapy in people with HIV (dated by TCRdb to the early 2020s). The immunoSEQ hsTCRB v3.0 assay was used at survey level resolution to sequence the TRB variable region. This immuneACCESS table, as held by TCRdb, lists in-frame sequences with V and J called but not all clones. Of the missing ones, under half trace to an unresolved V gene in checked studies; the others have no known cause. For this sample the table gives roughly 40,000 clones, of which 75% to 90% were detected only once. About 4% of the sample rests with the top ten. The specimen comprised unsorted PBMCs, sampled just before starting antiretroviral therapy. These receptors came from a woman between 18 and 30 years old with HIV.

This chain links TRBV9 with TRBJ2-1; 12 bases agree with TRBD2. The germline V gene has CDR1 SGDLS and CDR2 YYNGEE. This CDR3 spans 16 amino acids. Losses at the gene ends were 2 bases for V and 7 bases for J; bases not matched to a gene: 7. This CDR3 is CASSVASGRALNEQFF. The CDR3 bases are TGTGCCAGCAGCGTCGCTAGCGGGAGGGCCCTAAATGAGCAGTTCTTC. The whole variable domain, filled in from reference TRBV9 and TRBJ2-1, reads DSGVTQTPKHLITATGQRVTLRCSPRSGDLSVYWYQQSLDQGLQFLIQYYNGEERAKGNILERFSAQQFPDLHSELNLSSLELGDSALYFCASSVASGRALNEQFFGPGTRLTVL.

J is TRBJ1-5 and V is TRBV28, with no clear D. Trimming removed 3 bases from V and 6 bases from J, with 12 bases in between. Per the germline V gene, CDR1 is MDHEN and CDR2 is SYDVKM. The CDR3 runs to 14 residues. CDR3 sequence: CASSFTQSLQPQHF. The CDR3, as DNA: TGTGCCAGCAGTTTTACACAGTCCCTTCAGCCCCAGCATTTT. The full variable domain, completed using reference TRBV28 and TRBJ1-5, is DVKVTQSSRYLVKRTGEKVFLECVQDMDHENMFWYRQDPGLGLRLIYFSYDVKMKEKGDIPEGYSVSREKKERFSLILESASTNQTSMYLCASSFTQSLQPQHFGDGTRLSIL.

This clone was seen a handful of times. This chain joins TRBV6-5 and TRBJ2-7, with D maybe TRBD1 (6 bases). The CDR3 is 15 residues long. Germline CDR1 MNHEY, CDR2 SVGAGI. V dropped 2 bases and J dropped 1 base, with 12 bases sitting between them. CDR3 in amino acids: CASSYLQGLSYEQYF. The DNA of the CDR3 is TGTGCCAGCAGTTACCTACAGGGTTTATCCTACGAGCAGTACTTC.

The CDR3 is CAISAAKGAREQFF. The CDR3 DNA reads TGTGCCATCAGTGCAGCTAAGGGGGCCAGGGAGCAGTTCTTC. The chain uses TRBV10-3 and TRBJ2-1; 7 nucleotides align to TRBD1. Germline loops: CDR1 ENHRY, CDR2 SYGVKD. The V gene end was trimmed by 4 bases and the J gene end by 10 bases; junction bases not matched to a gene: 10. This CDR3 is built from 14 residues.

The chain has TRBV4-3 and TRBJ1-4; D perhaps matches TRBD1 (5 bases). Germline CDR1 LGHNA, CDR2 YSLEER. V was pared by 2 bases and J by 8 bases, with 15 bases between. This CDR3 is 15 amino acids long. The CDR3 nucleotides read TGCGCCAGCAGCCAAACCCCCGGGACGAGGGAAAAACTGTTTTTT. Its protein product is CASSQTPGTREKLFF.

The chain links TRBV5-6 to TRBJ2-5; TRBD2 agrees at 9 bases. With V trimmed by 0 bases and J by 4 bases, 7 bases remained unmatched. Germline V gene sequence: CDR1 SGHDT, CDR2 YYEEEE. The CDR3 is made up of 16 amino acids. The CDR3 nucleotides are TGTGCCAGCAGCTTGGATGCAGCGGGAGGAGGAGAGACCCAGTACTTC. Residues: CASSLDAAGGGETQYF.

This clone appeared once. The V and J genes are TRBV4-3 and TRBJ2-7; the D is unclear. V lost 0 bases and J lost 0, with 12 bases in between. Germline CDR1 LGHNA, CDR2 YSLEER. The CDR3 totals 16 residues. The CDR3 region is CASSQEPYPTSYEQYF. Here the CDR3 DNA reads TGCGCCAGCAGCCAAGAGCCGTACCCCACCTCCTACGAGCAGTACTTC.

This chain links TRBV16 with TRBJ2-4, with unresolved D. Trimming took off 4 bases at V and 4 bases at J, with 11 bases between the two ends. Germline V gene lookup returns CDR1 KGHSY and CDR2 FQNENV. This CDR3 has 14 residues. CDR3 protein: CASSLYGSKNIQYF. In DNA, the CDR3 is TGTGCCAGCAGCCTGTACGGCTCTAAAAACATTCAGTACTTC.

This chain connects TRBV10-1 to TRBJ2-5, with no clear D. The V gene's germline CDR1 is WNHNN and CDR2 SYGVQD (reference sequence). Between the trimmed V and J ends, which lost 0 bases and 1 base, there was a span of 9 bases. The CDR3 consists of 15 residues. The CDR3 sequence is CASSESGRTQETQYF. Here the CDR3 DNA reads TGCGCCAGCAGTGAGTCAGGCAGGACCCAAGAGACCCAGTACTTC.

The rearrangement uses TRBV5-1 and TRBJ2-7; 8 bases are shared with TRBD1. Looked up from germline, CDR1 is SGHRS and CDR2 is YFSETQ. The CDR3 consists of 16 residues. Trimming took 1 base from V and 6 from J; bases not matched to a gene: 12. In DNA form, the CDR3 reads TGCGCCAGCAGCTTGTCCGGGTACCAACAGGGGGGCGAGCAGTACTTC. Translating it yields CASSLSGYQQGGEQYF.

This clone was recorded only once. V is TRBV4-3 and J is TRBJ2-4; 8 nucleotides line up with TRBD1. This CDR3 contains 17 residues. From germline, CDR1 is LGHNA and CDR2 YSLEER. V shed 1 base and J 3 bases; nucleotides not matched to a gene: 8. This CDR3 reads CASSQGPEQGGKNIQYF. CDR3 bases: TGCGCCAGCAGCCAAGGGCCGGAACAGGGGGGCAAAAACATTCAGTACTTC.

The chain recombines TRBV11-3 with TRBJ2-1, with a tentative D call TRBD1 (5 bases). Germline assignment: CDR1 SGHNT and CDR2 YENEEA. Trimming took 5 bases from V and 6 from J, leaving 11 bases between them. The length of the CDR3 is 13 residues. The CDR3 DNA is TGTGCCAGCAGCCGAGAAAGGGGCAATGAGCAGTTCTTC. Residues: CASSRERGNEQFF.

The chain employs TRBV15 and TRBJ2-7; D may be TRBD1 (6 bases). The V end was cut by 6 bases, the J end by 3 bases, with 39 bases between. Germline loops: CDR1 LNHNV, CDR2 YYDKDF (reference sequence). The CDR3 is 22 residues long. CDR3 loop: CATRKLRSGSQGYATIYYEQYF. CDR3 bases: TGTGCCACCAGAAAGCTCCGGAGTGGGTCACAGGGATACGCCACCATTTACTACGAGCAGTACTTC.

In regard to this clone: The junction departs from germline at one end; a sequencing error may be responsible. The chain recombines TRBV5-4 with TRBJ2-3; D might be TRBD1 (5 bases). The CDR3 is 16 residues long. CDR1 is SGHNT, CDR2 YYREEE, per germline (reference sequence). The CDR3 DNA reads as TGTGCCAGCACCTTGACAGACAGACCTAGCACAGATACGCAGTATTTT. It is translated as CASTLTDRPSTDTQYF.

This chain links TRBV11-2 with TRBJ1-1, with D perhaps TRBD1 (5 bases). The CDR3 consists of 15 residues. The V gene's germline CDR1 is SGHAT and CDR2 FQNNGV. With 5 bases removed from V and 1 base from J, the gap between germline ends came to 14 bases. The DNA for the CDR3 is TGTGCCAGCAGCCAGCACAGGTTTTCGAACACTGAAGCTTTCTTT. This gives the protein CASSQHRFSNTEAFF.

V usage is TRBV27 and J usage is TRBJ2-5; D tentatively fits TRBD1 or TRBD2 (6 bases each). V shed 3 bases and J shed 2 bases, with 13 bases lying between them. Germline CDR1 is MNHEY and CDR2 is SMNVEV (reference sequence). There are 15 residues in the CDR3. Here the CDR3 DNA reads TGTGCCAGCAGTTTCAGTGGGGGGCCACAAGAGACCCAGTACTTC. Translating gives CASSFSGGPQETQYF.

The genes are TRBV11-2 and TRBJ2-2; 9 nucleotides agree with TRBD2. Germline trimming cut 5 bases from V and 6 bases from J; bases unmatched to any gene: 4. The germline gives CDR1 SGHAT, CDR2 FQNNGV. The CDR3 covers 14 residues. CDR3 coding DNA: TGTGCCAGCAGCGGGACTAGCACCCCCGGGGAGCTGTTTTTT. This codes for CASSGTSTPGELFF. Variable domain in full (rest from reference TRBV11-2 and TRBJ2-2): EAGVAQSPRYKIIEKRQSVAFWCNPISGHATLYWYQQILGQGPKLLIQFQNNGVVDDSQLPKDRFSAERLKGVDSTLKIQPAKLEDSAVYLCASSGTSTPGELFFGEGSRLTVL.

The chain is built from TRBV4-1 and TRBJ1-5; D call uncertain. Germline values: CDR1 MGHRA, CDR2 YSYEKL. V gave up 0 bases and J gave up 3 bases, with 15 bases separating them. The CDR3 covers 17 residues. The CDR3 region is CASSQEWVNIDNQPQHF. The CDR3 coding sequence is TGCGCCAGCAGCCAAGAGTGGGTGAATATAGACAATCAGCCCCAGCATTTT.

This sequence joins TRBV4-3 and TRBJ2-7; D unresolved. The germline V gene has CDR1 LGHNA and CDR2 YSLEER. Trimming took off 1 base at V and 4 bases at J, with 11 bases between the two ends. The CDR3 has 14 residues. The CDR3 DNA reads as TGCGCCAGCAGCCAAGGGCTACAGCTATACGAGCAGTACTTC. This codes for CASSQGLQLYEQYF.

The chain combines TRBV9 with TRBJ2-5; D ambiguous. The CDR3 contains 15 residues. The V end lost 0 bases, the J end lost 0 bases, and 9 bases lay between the germline ends. Germline loops: CDR1 SGDLS, CDR2 YYNGEE. The CDR3 DNA follows: TGTGCCAGCAGCGTAGCGGCGGCAAACCAAGAGACCCAGTACTTC. This sequence encodes CASSVAAANQETQYF.

The chain employs TRBV18 and TRBJ2-7, with a weak D call TRBD2 (6 bases). CDR3 length: 15 amino acids. V was cut by 1 base and J by 2 bases, with 12 bases left in between. CDR1 and CDR2 from the germline V gene are KGHSH and LQKENI. The CDR3 coding sequence is TGTGCCAGCTCACCACGGGGCGGGATCCCCTACGAGCAGTACTTC. This gives the protein CASSPRGGIPYEQYF.

This clone was picked up a small number of times. The chain recombines TRBV5-1 with TRBJ2-7; 8 bases map to TRBD1. Trimming cost V 1 base and J 7 bases; bases outside gene matches: 7. Per germline, CDR1 SGHRS and CDR2 YFSETQ. CDR3 length: 14 amino acids. CDR3 protein: CASSLRQGAGEQYF. CDR3 DNA sequence: TGCGCCAGCAGCTTGAGGCAGGGGGCGGGAGAGCAGTACTTC.

The rearrangement links TRBV28 to TRBJ2-7; D is perhaps TRBD2 (5 bases). Trimming took off 3 bases at V and 0 bases at J, with 18 bases between the two ends. Looked up from germline, CDR1 is MDHEN and CDR2 is SYDVKM. The CDR3 consists of 17 residues. CDR3 nucleotide sequence: TGTGCCAGCAGTTTGTCACTGAAGCAGCGGAGCTCCTACGAGCAGTACTTC. It is translated as CASSLSLKQRSSYEQYF. Based on the CDR3 plus reference TRBV28 and TRBJ2-7, the full variable domain is DVKVTQSSRYLVKRTGEKVFLECVQDMDHENMFWYRQDPGLGLRLIYFSYDVKMKEKGDIPEGYSVSREKKERFSLILESASTNQTSMYLCASSLSLKQRSSYEQYFGPGTRLTVT.

V is TRBV19 and J is TRBJ2-2; TRBD2 might be the D (6 bases). CDR3 length: 16 residues. In germline, CDR1 is LNHDA, CDR2 SQIVND (reference sequence). V was clipped by 6 bases and J by 2 bases, with 16 bases between them. The CDR3 loop is CASSPRAGLNTGELFF. CDR3 DNA: TGTGCCAGTAGCCCGAGGGCGGGACTCAACACCGGGGAGCTGTTTTTT.

The chain couples TRBV7-2 to TRBJ2-5, with a tentative D call TRBD1 (5 bases). Germline V gives CDR1 SGHTA, CDR2 FQGNSA. The CDR3 covers 17 residues. V was shortened by 5 bases and J by 2 bases, with 21 bases between the two germline ends. CDR3 sequence: CASSIRVLQKGQETQYF. CDR3 nucleotide sequence: TGTGCCAGCAGCATCCGGGTTCTCCAAAAGGGGCAAGAGACCCAGTACTTC.